This TCR beta chain came from a study of T cells in Graves' hyperthyroidism and ophthalmopathy. The source material, RNA transcripts, was used to amplify TCR beta CDR3 regions. A first-round RT-PCR of the TCR CDR3 used the HTBI primer set. In TCRdb, the multiplex PCR reads were re-called with MiXCR into one record per CDR3 protein. This sample carries hundreds of thousands of distinct CDR3 sequences, roughly a sixth of them seen once, and the ten largest clones take about 18%. A few counts support this clonotype. Its antigen is as yet unknown. CDR3 length: 15 amino acids. The J segment lost 6 bases and the V segment lost 6 bases, leaving 12 bases of the junction unmatched. The V gene's germline CDR1 is MNHEY and CDR2 SVGEGT. Study outcomes and limitations: Researchers report that a 13 V-J model separated ophthalmopathy from stable hyperthyroidism.

Graves' hyperthyroidism was deemed stable absent ophthalmopathy progression within 18 months. Patients aged 18 to 65 with hyperthyroidism were newly diagnosed, with duration under 2 months. The diagnostic basis comprised clinical symptoms, serum thyroxine and TRAb, thyroid ultrasound and orbital computed tomography. V and J are TRBV6-2 or TRBV6-3 and TRBJ1-1; 8 positions match TRBD1. Sequencing was carried out using blood. The sequence was obtained from a woman under 30 with Graves' hyperthyroidism. DNA for the CDR3: TGTGCCAGCAGATTTAGGACAGGGAGGACTCCTGAAGCTTTCTTT. Protein: CASRFRTGRTPEAFF.